The text below deals with one TCR beta chain. Its antigen specificity is not known. Base qualities are not provided; no much larger clone lies one nucleotide away. The immunoSEQ Assay, a bias-controlled multiplex PCR, was used to amplify TCRbeta CDR3 regions from genomic DNA. The authors' pipeline ran thus. The number of nucleated cells in each sample was estimated by amplification of reference gene primers within the assay. To quantify the absolute abundance of each unique TCRbeta CDR3 rearrangement, sequence reads were collapsed and filtered. For each sample, productive Simpson clonality was calculated as the square root of Simpson's diversity index across productive rearrangements. TCRdb's version of the immuneACCESS table is confined to in-frame rearrangements and falls short of the full clone set. An unresolved V gene accounts for under half of the shortfall where checked; the remainder is of unknown origin. The V and J calls and the clone size are those of that table, but D and trimming were determined from the DNA. This sample gives fewer than 250,000 clones in total; roughly 86% of them show up just once. Around 2.8% of the sample goes to the ten largest clones.

The CDR3 numbers 14 residues from cysteine through phenylalanine. The DNA shown is the 42-base CDR3, in frame from base 1. According to the germline V gene, CDR1 reads MDHEN and CDR2 reads SYDVKM. Trimming takes 6 bases off V and 3 bases off J; junction bases not matched to a gene: 3. The entry originates in a study of blood T cell repertoires in COVID-19 (dated by TCRdb to the early 2020s). In terms of the full investigation: The collaborator samples originated in the United States, Italy and Spain and spanned the acute and convalescent phases of COVID-19. The material from the prospective study consisted of cDNA or gDNA derived from T cells, B-cell-depleted T cells, or PBMCs. The dataset comprised deeply sampled blood TCRbeta repertoires from subjects exposed to, actively infected with, or recovered from COVID-19. A freely available public database, intended as a resource for researchers studying the immune response to SARS-CoV-2, is where the repertoires were released. The samples were drawn from the first 160 participants of the ongoing ImmuneRACE study and from 950 to 1,500 subjects provided by 6 global collaborators. A de-identified subject ID, COVID-19 status, age in years and sex were almost always included in the sample metadata. Where HLA class I and class II types were available, the types were taken from metadata supplied by the sample provider, not from assay-based typing. The study at large found these results: The amount of clinical and demographic metadata varied by source and participant and was provided uncurated.

Each collaborating institution followed its own protocols to collect whole blood in K2EDTA tubes. For TCRbeta analysis, collaborator samples were shipped as frozen whole blood, as isolated PBMCs, or as DNA extracted from either sample type. In this chain, TRBV28 is recombined with TRBJ1-2; TRBD1 fits 11 bases in the junction. The sample consisted of peripheral blood. The clonotype comes from a woman aged 55-69 years with acute or convalescent COVID-19. Read as DNA, the sequence is TGTGCCAGCAGGCGGGACAGGGGGGACTATGGCTACACCTTC. Its coded protein is CASRRDRGDYGYTF.